Below, 26 T cell receptor beta chains from the same sample are listed, as sequenced in a study of shared clonotypes between healthy human individuals. Libraries were prepared by immunoSEQ multiplex PCR; TCRdb keeps only in-frame clonotypes and omits some of them. This repertoire shows over a million clones, around 98.5% found once; its top ten account for about 0.34%. The sample comprised naive CD4+ T cells sorted from blood. As to subset: CD45RA+ positively selected. The receptors here all came from a man younger than 40 in good health.

The chain recombines TRBV7-2 with TRBJ2-1, with 10 bases lining up with TRBD2. The CDR3 spans 17 residues. The V segment lost 1 base and the J segment 3 bases; nucleotides outside the gene matches: 6. Germline V lookup: CDR1 SGHTA, CDR2 FQGNSA. The DNA for the CDR3 is TGTGCCAGCAGCTTAGGAGGAGCGGGAGGGGTCTACAATGAGCAGTTCTTC. Protein product: CASSLGGAGGVYNEQFF.

The chain links TRBV5-6 to TRBJ1-1; D perhaps matches TRBD1 (5 bases). The CDR3 extends over 16 amino acids. The V end lost 0 bases, the J end lost 3 bases, and 15 bases lay between the germline ends. Germline CDR1 reads SGHDT; CDR2 reads YYEEEE. The CDR3 reads CASSLAVWGTDTEAFF. DNA for the CDR3: TGTGCCAGCAGCTTGGCGGTTTGGGGGACGGACACTGAAGCTTTCTTT.

The rearrangement joins TRBV4-1 to TRBJ2-7; D unresolved. V lost 1 base to trimming and J lost 0 bases, with 13 bases between them. Germline CDR1 reads MGHRA; CDR2 reads YSYEKL. This CDR3 spans 16 amino acids. The CDR3 DNA follows: TGCGCCAGCAGCCAAGGATCACTCCAAACCTCCTACGAGCAGTACTTC. Protein product: CASSQGSLQTSYEQYF.

V gene TRBV11-2 combines with J gene TRBJ1-5; possibly TRBD1 for D (5 bases). Deletions cut 5 bases from V and 1 base from J, with 9 bases between. The germline CDR1 and CDR2 sequences are SGHAT and FQNNGV. The CDR3 has 14 residues. The CDR3 reads CASSRDLSNQPQHF. CDR3 DNA: TGTGCCAGCAGCCGGGACTTGAGCAATCAGCCCCAGCATTTT.

This chain connects TRBV15 to TRBJ1-1, with TRBD1 as a possible D gene (5 bases). Trimming took off 4 bases at V and 4 bases at J, with 16 bases between the two ends. Germline V gene data show CDR1 as LNHNV and CDR2 as YYDKDF (reference sequence). This CDR3 is built from 15 residues. The CDR3 DNA sequence: TGTGCCACCAGCACTCAAGGAGGGGCGGCCACTGAAGCTTTCTTT. Amino acids: CATSTQGGAATEAFF.

With regard to this clone: Distinct nucleotide sequences in the sample also encode this CDR3. The V gene is TRBV29-1, the J gene TRBJ2-7, with D tentatively TRBD1 (5 bases). The germline V gene encodes CDR1 SQVTM and CDR2 ANQGSEA. The CDR3 covers 12 residues. V was shortened by 4 bases and J by 1 base, with 8 bases between the two germline ends. CDR3 sequence reads: CSVGQGSYEQYF. For the CDR3, the DNA is TGCAGCGTTGGGCAGGGTTCCTACGAGCAGTACTTC.

There are a few counts of this clone. The chain joins TRBV7-6 to TRBJ2-7; perhaps TRBD2 as D (5 bases). The CDR3 contains 12 residues. Trimming shortened V by 5 bases and J by 5 bases, and 10 bases separated the two germline ends. Germline V gene lookup returns CDR1 SGHVS and CDR2 FNYEAQ. CDR3: CASSLEGDEQYF. The CDR3 DNA sequence: TGTGCCAGCAGCCTAGAGGGCGACGAGCAGTACTTC.

The chain recombines TRBV4-3 with TRBJ1-3, with 7 bases aligning to TRBD1. The CDR3 totals 15 residues. Trimming cost V 3 bases and J 12 bases; bases outside gene matches: 14. Germline CDR1 and CDR2: LGHNA and YSLEER. Written as DNA, the CDR3 is TGCGCCAGCAGCCAGATCCCCTCCGCTACAGGGGACATATATTTT. Translation gives CASSQIPSATGDIYF.

This clone has just one count. The chain uses TRBV5-1 and TRBJ1-1; possible D gene TRBD1, 5 bases. The CDR3 has 14 amino acids. V was pared by 5 bases and J by 0 bases, with 11 bases between. Germline V gene lookup returns CDR1 SGHRS and CDR2 YFSETQ. The DNA for the CDR3 is TGCGCCAGCAGGATGAGGGGCTTGAACACTGAAGCTTTCTTT. Translating it yields CASRMRGLNTEAFF.

This chain connects TRBV2 to TRBJ2-2, with 8 bases that match TRBD1. Trimming at V came to 7 bases and at J to 4 bases, leaving 2 bases not matched to a gene. The length of the CDR3 is 13 residues. Per the germline V gene, CDR1 is SNHLY and CDR2 is FYNNEI. DNA of the CDR3: TGTGCCAGCAACCAGGGGGCCACCGGGGAGCTGTTTTTT. This translates into CASNQGATGELFF.

The gene calls are TRBV10-3 and TRBJ1-1; TRBD1 is a possible D gene (5 bases). Trimming stripped 8 bases from V and 1 base from J, with 11 bases between. Per germline, CDR1 ENHRY and CDR2 SYGVKD. This CDR3 is built from 13 residues. CDR3 DNA: TGTGCCATCGGCGGGGGATGGAACACTGAAGCTTTCTTT. Translating it yields CAIGGGWNTEAFF.

The chain uses TRBV6-5 and TRBJ2-1; possibly TRBD2 for D (6 bases). The CDR3 runs 15 residues. The germline CDR1 and CDR2 sequences are MNHEY and SVGAGI. Trimming pared 0 bases from V and 9 bases from J, leaving 15 bases between. CDR3 loop: CASSYSELAGTEQFF. CDR3 coding DNA: TGTGCCAGCAGTTACTCTGAACTAGCAGGGACTGAGCAGTTCTTC.

The count of this clone is one. The chain recombines TRBV7-2 with TRBJ1-5, with a tentative D call TRBD1 (5 bases). Germline V gene lookup returns CDR1 SGHTA and CDR2 FQGNSA. The CDR3 consists of 16 residues. Trimming left V 0 bases short and J 8 bases short, with 17 bases between. DNA for the CDR3: TGTGCCAGCAGCTTAGCGCCTCGGGGGACTTGGAAGCCCCAGCATTTT. Amino acid sequence: CASSLAPRGTWKPQHF.

This clone has a single count. The chain couples TRBV11-2 to TRBJ1-5, with a tentative D call TRBD1 (5 bases). The CDR3 is made up of 15 amino acids. Germline CDR1 and CDR2: SGHAT and FQNNGV. The V and J ends lost 1 base and 3 bases respectively, with 10 bases between them. CDR3 amino acids: CASSLGVDNNQPQHF. CDR3 DNA sequence: TGTGCCAGCAGCTTAGGAGTGGACAACAATCAGCCCCAGCATTTT. Filled out from reference TRBV11-2 and TRBJ1-5, the complete variable domain reads EAGVAQSPRYKIIEKRQSVAFWCNPISGHATLYWYQQILGQGPKLLIQFQNNGVVDDSQLPKDRFSAERLKGVDSTLKIQPAKLEDSAVYLCASSLGVDNNQPQHFGDGTRLSIL.

This clone was observed once. This chain connects TRBV5-1 to TRBJ2-2; the match to TRBD2 covers 14 bases. The CDR3 totals 18 residues. Germline assignment: CDR1 SGHRS and CDR2 YFSETQ. With 5 bases clipped from V and 4 bases from J, the junction kept 10 bases outside the gene matches. The CDR3: CASRPEGLAGVGTGELFF. In DNA form, the CDR3 reads TGCGCCAGCAGACCTGAGGGACTAGCGGGAGTGGGCACCGGGGAGCTGTTTTTT.

V and J are TRBV29-1 and TRBJ2-7, with no clear D. Germline loops: CDR1 SQVTM, CDR2 ANQGSEA. V shed 6 bases and J shed 4 bases, with 4 bases lying between them. There are 9 residues in the CDR3. Here the CDR3 DNA reads TGCAGCGTATCATACGAGCAGTACTTC. Encoded protein: CSVSYEQYF.

The chain couples TRBV18 to TRBJ2-5; possible D gene TRBD2, 6 bases. V was clipped by 3 bases and J by 4 bases, with 21 bases between them. CDR3 length: 17 residues. Germline assignment: CDR1 KGHSH and CDR2 LQKENI. This CDR3 is CASSPVVGSGKVETQYF. The CDR3 DNA reads TGTGCCAGCTCACCGGTCGTCGGTAGCGGAAAGGTAGAGACCCAGTACTTC.

This clone is a singleton in its sample. The genes are TRBV6-4 and TRBJ2-1; D might be TRBD1 (6 bases). The V end lost 8 bases, the J end lost 8 bases, and 19 bases lay between the germline ends. This CDR3 has 14 residues. The germline V gene has CDR1 MRHNA and CDR2 SNTAGT. The CDR3 here is CASARTAFIHEQFF. CDR3 in DNA: TGTGCCAGCGCCCGGACAGCCTTTATTCATGAGCAGTTCTTC.

This chain connects TRBV28 to TRBJ1-5, with D possibly being TRBD1 (6 bases). Germline V gene lookup returns CDR1 MDHEN and CDR2 SYDVKM. CDR3 length: 17 amino acids. Trimming stripped 8 bases from V and 0 bases from J, with 20 bases between. The DNA for the CDR3 is TGTGCCAGCGGGCCCCTGGGGGCAGGCAATAGCAATCAGCCCCAGCATTTT. This codes for CASGPLGAGNSNQPQHF.

This chain uses TRBV5-6 with TRBJ2-7, with TRBD1 as a possible D gene (6 bases). This CDR3 is 12 amino acids long. Germline-derived CDR1 and CDR2 are SGHDT and YYEEEE. V was shortened by 2 bases and J by 6 bases, with 9 bases between the two germline ends. In nucleotides, the CDR3 is TGTGCCAGCAGCTTCCAGGGGCGCGAGCAGTACTTC. Translation: CASSFQGREQYF.

This chain links TRBV7-9 with TRBJ2-3; D is unclear. The CDR3 covers 14 residues. Trimming removed 3 bases from V and 2 bases from J, with 9 bases in between. Germline CDR1 reads SEHNR; CDR2 reads FQNEAQ (reference sequence). The CDR3 region is CASSFGPVTDTQYF. The CDR3 DNA is TGTGCCAGCAGCTTCGGACCTGTCACAGATACGCAGTATTTT.

Only one count was recorded for this clone. The chain employs TRBV5-8 and TRBJ2-5; D not resolved. There are 13 residues in the CDR3. V was trimmed by 1 base and J by 5 bases, leaving 9 bases between them. Germline V gene sequence: CDR1 SGHTS, CDR2 YDEGEE. The CDR3 sequence: CASSLWGRETQYF. The CDR3 DNA reads TGTGCCAGCAGCTTGTGGGGAAGGGAGACCCAGTACTTC.

This clone was picked up one time. The V and J genes are TRBV6-1 and TRBJ2-3; TRBD2 agrees at 12 bases. Trimming cost V 10 bases and J 4 bases; bases outside gene matches: 6. CDR1 is MNHNS and CDR2 is SASEGT in the germline V gene. The CDR3 is made up of 14 amino acids. The CDR3 spells CATGLAGSADTQYF. As DNA, the CDR3 is TGTGCCACCGGACTAGCGGGATCTGCAGATACGCAGTATTTT.

The rearrangement links TRBV28 to TRBJ2-1, with TRBD2 matching 10 bases. V gave up 0 bases and J gave up 1 base; unmatched junction bases: 3. The germline V gene has CDR1 MDHEN and CDR2 SYDVKM. The CDR3 covers 17 residues. CDR3 loop: CASSLWVAGGSYNEQFF. CDR3 sequence (DNA): TGTGCCAGCAGTTTATGGGTAGCGGGAGGTTCCTACAATGAGCAGTTCTTC.

This chain joins TRBV18 and TRBJ2-3, with no clear D. The CDR3 consists of 14 residues. The germline CDR1 and CDR2 sequences are KGHSH and LQKENI. Deletions cut 4 bases from V and 0 bases from J, with 8 bases between. CDR3 in amino acids: CASSLSASTDTQYF. The CDR3 nucleotides read TGTGCCAGCTCACTCAGCGCTAGCACAGATACGCAGTATTTT.

CDR3 sequence: CASSEYGQISNQPQHF. The CDR3 nucleotides read TGTGCCAGCAGTGAGTATGGACAGATTAGCAATCAGCCCCAGCATTTT. The gene calls are TRBV6-1 and TRBJ1-5; maybe TRBD1 (6 bases). The CDR3 is 16 amino acids. Trimming removed 3 bases from V and 0 bases from J, with 12 bases in between. CDR1 and CDR2 (germline): MNHNS, SASEGT.